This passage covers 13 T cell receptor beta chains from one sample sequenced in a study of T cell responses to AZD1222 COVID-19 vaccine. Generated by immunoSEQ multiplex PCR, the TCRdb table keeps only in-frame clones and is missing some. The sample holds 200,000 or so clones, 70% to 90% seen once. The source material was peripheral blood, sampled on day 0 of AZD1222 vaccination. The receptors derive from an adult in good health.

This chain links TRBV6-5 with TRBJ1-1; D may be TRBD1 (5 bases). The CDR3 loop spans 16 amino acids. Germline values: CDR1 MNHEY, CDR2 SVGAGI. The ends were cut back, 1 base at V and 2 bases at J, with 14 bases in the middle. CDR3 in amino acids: CASSYWLGGENTEAFF. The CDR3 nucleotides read TGTGCCAGCAGTTACTGGCTGGGAGGGGAAAACACTGAAGCTTTCTTT.

The CDR3 nucleotides read TGTGCCAGCAGCATCGGACTAGCCTCGGATACGCAGTATTTT. This sequence encodes CASSIGLASDTQYF. The gene calls are TRBV7-3 and TRBJ2-3; 8 nucleotides line up with TRBD2. V was clipped by 5 bases and J by 6 bases; unmatched bases: 7. This CDR3 has 14 amino acids. Germline CDR1 reads SGHTA; CDR2 reads FQGTGA.

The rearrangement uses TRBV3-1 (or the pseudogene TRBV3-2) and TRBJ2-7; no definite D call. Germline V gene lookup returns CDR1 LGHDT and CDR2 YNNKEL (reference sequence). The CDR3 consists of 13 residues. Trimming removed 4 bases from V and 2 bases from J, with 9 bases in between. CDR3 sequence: CASSREQTYEQYF. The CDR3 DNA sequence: TGTGCCAGCAGCCGAGAACAGACCTACGAGCAGTACTTC.

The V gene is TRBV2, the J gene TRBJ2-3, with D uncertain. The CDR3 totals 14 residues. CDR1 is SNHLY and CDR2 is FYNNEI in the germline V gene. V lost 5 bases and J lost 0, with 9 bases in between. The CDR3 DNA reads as TGTGCCAGCAGTCGGACGTCTAGCACAGATACGCAGTATTTT. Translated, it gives CASSRTSSTDTQYF.

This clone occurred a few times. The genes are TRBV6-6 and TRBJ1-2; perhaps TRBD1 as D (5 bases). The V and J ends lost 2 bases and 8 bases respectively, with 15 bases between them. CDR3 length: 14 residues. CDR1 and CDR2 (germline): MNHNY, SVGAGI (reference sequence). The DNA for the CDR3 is TGTGCCAGCAGTTACGACAGAGGGCCGGTCGGCTACACCTTC. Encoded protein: CASSYDRGPVGYTF.

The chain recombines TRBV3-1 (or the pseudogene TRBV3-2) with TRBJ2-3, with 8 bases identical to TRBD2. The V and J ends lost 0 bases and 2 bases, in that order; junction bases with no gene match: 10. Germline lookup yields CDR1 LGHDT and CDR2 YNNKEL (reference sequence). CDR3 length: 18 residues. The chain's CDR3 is CASSQDQRSGAYTDTQYF. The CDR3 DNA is TGTGCCAGCAGCCAAGATCAGCGTAGCGGGGCATACACAGATACGCAGTATTTT.

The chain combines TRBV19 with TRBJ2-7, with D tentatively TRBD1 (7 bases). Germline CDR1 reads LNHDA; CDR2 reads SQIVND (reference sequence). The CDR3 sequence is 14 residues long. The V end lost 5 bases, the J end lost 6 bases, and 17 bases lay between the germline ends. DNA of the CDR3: TGTGCCAGTAGTCTTCAGGGGGGCTCAGGCGAGCAGTACTTC. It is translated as CASSLQGGSGEQYF. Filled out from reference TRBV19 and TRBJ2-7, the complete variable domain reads DGGITQSPKYLFRKEGQNVTLSCEQNLNHDAMYWYRQDPGQGLRLIYYSQIVNDFQKGDIAEGYSVSREKKESFPLTVTSAQKNPTAFYLCASSLQGGSGEQYFGPGTRLTVT.

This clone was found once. The CDR3 sequence is CASSPTGGVNEKLFF. As DNA, the CDR3 is TGTGCCAGCAGCCCGACAGGGGGAGTCAATGAAAAACTGTTTTTT. The rearrangement links TRBV5-4 to TRBJ1-4; 9 bases are shared with TRBD1. Germline lookup yields CDR1 SGHNT and CDR2 YYREEE (reference sequence). Trimming took 4 bases from V and 5 from J; bases not matched to a gene: 6. The CDR3 loop spans 15 amino acids.

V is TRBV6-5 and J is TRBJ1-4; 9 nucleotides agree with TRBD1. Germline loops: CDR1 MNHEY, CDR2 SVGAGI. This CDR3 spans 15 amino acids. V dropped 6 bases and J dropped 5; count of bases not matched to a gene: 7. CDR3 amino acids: CASSPGTGINEKLFF. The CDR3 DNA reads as TGTGCCAGCAGCCCCGGGACAGGGATAAATGAAAAACTGTTTTTT.

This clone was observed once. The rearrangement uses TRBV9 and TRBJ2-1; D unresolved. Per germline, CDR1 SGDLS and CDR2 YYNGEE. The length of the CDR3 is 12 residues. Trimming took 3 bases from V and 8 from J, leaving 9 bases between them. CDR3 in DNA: TGTGCCAGCAGCGCAATAGACGATGAGCAGTTCTTC. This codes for CASSAIDDEQFF.

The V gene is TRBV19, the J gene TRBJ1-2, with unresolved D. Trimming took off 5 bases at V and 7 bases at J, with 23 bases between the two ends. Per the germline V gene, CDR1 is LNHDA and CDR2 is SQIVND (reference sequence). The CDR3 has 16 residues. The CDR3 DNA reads TGTGCCAGTAGTTTGCCCGGGTACAGACCGGGAGGTGGCTACACCTTC. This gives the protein CASSLPGYRPGGGYTF.

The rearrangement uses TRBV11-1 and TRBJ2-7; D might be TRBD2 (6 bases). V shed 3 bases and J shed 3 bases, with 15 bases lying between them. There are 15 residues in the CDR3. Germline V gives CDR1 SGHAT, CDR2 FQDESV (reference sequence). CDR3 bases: TGTGCCAGCAGCTTTAGGCTTGCGGGGAACTACGAGCAGTACTTC. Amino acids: CASSFRLAGNYEQYF.

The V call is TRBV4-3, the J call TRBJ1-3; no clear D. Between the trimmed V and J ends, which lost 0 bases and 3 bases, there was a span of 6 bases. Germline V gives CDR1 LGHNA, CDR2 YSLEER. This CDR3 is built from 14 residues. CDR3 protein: CASSQEGYGNTIYF. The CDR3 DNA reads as TGCGCCAGCAGCCAAGAGGGGTATGGAAACACCATATATTTT.